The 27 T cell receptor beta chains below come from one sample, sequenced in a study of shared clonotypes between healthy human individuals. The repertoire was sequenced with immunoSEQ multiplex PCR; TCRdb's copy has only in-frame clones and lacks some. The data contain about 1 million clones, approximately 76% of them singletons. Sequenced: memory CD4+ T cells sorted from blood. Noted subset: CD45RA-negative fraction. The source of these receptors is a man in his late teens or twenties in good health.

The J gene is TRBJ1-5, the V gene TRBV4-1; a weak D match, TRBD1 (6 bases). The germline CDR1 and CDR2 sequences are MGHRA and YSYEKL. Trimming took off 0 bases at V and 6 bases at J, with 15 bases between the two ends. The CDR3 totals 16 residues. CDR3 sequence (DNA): TGCGCCAGCAGCCAAGAGCAGGGGAAGACGGGTCAGCCCCAGCATTTT. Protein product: CASSQEQGKTGQPQHF.

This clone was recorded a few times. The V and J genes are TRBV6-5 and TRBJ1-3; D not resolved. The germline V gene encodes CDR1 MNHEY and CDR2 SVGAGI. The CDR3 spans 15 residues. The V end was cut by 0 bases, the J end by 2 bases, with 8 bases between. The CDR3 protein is CASSYSNGAGNTIYF. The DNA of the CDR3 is TGTGCCAGCAGTTACTCGAACGGGGCTGGAAACACCATATATTTT.

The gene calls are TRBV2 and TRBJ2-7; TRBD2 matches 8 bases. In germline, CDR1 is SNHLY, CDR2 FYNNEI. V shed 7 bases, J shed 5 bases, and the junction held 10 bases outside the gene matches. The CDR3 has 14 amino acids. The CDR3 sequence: CASTPWTSSHEQYF. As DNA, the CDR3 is TGTGCCAGCACCCCGTGGACTAGCAGCCACGAGCAGTACTTC.

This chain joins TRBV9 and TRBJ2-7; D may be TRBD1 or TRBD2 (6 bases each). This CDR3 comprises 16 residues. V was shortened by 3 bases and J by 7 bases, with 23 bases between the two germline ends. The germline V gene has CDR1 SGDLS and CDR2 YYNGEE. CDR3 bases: TGTGCCAGCAGCGAGGGTGGGGGGCCTCCCTTTTGGGAGCAGTACTTC. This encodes CASSEGGGPPFWEQYF. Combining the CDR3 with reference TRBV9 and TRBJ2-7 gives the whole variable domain DSGVTQTPKHLITATGQRVTLRCSPRSGDLSVYWYQQSLDQGLQFLIQYYNGEERAKGNILERFSAQQFPDLHSELNLSSLELGDSALYFCASSEGGGPPFWEQYFGPGTRLTVT.

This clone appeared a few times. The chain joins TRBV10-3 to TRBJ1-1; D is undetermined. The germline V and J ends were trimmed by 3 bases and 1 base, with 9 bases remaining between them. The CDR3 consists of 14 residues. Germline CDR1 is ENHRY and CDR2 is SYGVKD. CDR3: CAISELRQNTEAFF. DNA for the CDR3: TGTGCCATCAGTGAACTTCGACAGAACACTGAAGCTTTCTTT.

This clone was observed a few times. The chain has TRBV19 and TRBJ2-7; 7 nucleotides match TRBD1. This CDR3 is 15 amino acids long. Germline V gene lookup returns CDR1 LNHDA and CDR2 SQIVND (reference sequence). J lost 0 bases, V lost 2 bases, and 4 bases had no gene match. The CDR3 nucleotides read TGTGCCAGTAGTATAATTGGGACAGCCTCCTACGAGCAGTACTTC. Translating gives CASSIIGTASYEQYF.

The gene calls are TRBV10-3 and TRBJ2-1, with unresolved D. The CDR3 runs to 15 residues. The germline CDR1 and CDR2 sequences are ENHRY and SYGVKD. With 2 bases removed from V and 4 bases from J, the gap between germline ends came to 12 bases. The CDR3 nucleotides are TGTGCCATCAGTGAGGACCGACGCTTGTACAATGAGCAGTTCTTC. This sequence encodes CAISEDRRLYNEQFF.

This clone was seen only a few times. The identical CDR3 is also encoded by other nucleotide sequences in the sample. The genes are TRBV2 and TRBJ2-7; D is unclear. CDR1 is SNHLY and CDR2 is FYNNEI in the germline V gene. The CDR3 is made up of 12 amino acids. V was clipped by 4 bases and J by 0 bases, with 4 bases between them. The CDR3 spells CASSANSYEQYF. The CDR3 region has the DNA TGTGCCAGCAGTGCAAACTCCTACGAGCAGTACTTC.

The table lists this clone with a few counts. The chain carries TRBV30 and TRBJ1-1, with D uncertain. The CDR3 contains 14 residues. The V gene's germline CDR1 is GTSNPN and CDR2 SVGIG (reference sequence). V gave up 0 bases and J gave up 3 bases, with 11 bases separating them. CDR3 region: CAWSVLGEDTEAFF. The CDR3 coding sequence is TGTGCCTGGAGTGTACTCGGGGAGGACACTGAAGCTTTCTTT.

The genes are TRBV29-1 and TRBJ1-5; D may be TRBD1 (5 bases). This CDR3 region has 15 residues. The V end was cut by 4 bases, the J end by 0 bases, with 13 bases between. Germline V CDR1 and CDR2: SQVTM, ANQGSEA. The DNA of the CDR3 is TGCAGCGTTGCGGTTGGGGCCGGTAGCAATCAGCCCCAGCATTTT. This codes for CSVAVGAGSNQPQHF.

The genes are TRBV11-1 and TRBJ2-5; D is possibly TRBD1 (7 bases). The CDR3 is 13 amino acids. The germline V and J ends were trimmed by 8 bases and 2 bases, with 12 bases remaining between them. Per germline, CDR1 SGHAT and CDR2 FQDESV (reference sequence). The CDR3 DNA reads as TGTGCCAGCCGGGGGACAGAACAAGAGACCCAGTACTTC. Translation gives CASRGTEQETQYF.

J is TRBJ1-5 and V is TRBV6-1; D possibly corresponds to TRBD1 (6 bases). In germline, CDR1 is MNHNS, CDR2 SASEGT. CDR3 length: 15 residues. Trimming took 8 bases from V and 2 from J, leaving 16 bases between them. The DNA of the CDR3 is TGTGCCAGCGTAACAGGGACGTTGGGCAATCAGCCCCAGCATTTT. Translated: CASVTGTLGNQPQHF.

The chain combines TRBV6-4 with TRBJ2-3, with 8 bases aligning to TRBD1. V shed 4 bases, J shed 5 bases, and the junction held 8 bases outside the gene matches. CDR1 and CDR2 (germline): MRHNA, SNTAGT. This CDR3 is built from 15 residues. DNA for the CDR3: TGTGCCAGCAGTGCCTCGACAGGGGATGTAGATACGCAGTATTTT. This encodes CASSASTGDVDTQYF.

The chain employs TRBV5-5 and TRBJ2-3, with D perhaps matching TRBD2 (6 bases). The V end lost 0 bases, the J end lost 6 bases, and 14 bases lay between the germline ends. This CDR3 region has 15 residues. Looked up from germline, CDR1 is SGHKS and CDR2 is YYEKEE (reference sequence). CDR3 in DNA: TGTGCCAGCAGCTTGGTAGGGAGCGGGTGGGATACGCAGTATTTT. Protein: CASSLVGSGWDTQYF. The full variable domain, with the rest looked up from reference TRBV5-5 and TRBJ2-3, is DAGVTQSPTHLIKTRGQQVTLRCSPISGHKSVSWYQQVLGQGPQFIFQYYEKEERGRGNFPDRFSARQFPNYSSELNVNALLLGDSALYLCASSLVGSGWDTQYFGPGTRLTVL.

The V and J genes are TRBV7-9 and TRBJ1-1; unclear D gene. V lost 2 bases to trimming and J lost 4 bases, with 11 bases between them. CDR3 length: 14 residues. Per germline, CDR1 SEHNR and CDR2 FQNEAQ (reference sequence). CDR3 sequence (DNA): TGTGCCAGCAGCTTACCGGGTCTGGGCACTGAAGCTTTCTTT. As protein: CASSLPGLGTEAFF.

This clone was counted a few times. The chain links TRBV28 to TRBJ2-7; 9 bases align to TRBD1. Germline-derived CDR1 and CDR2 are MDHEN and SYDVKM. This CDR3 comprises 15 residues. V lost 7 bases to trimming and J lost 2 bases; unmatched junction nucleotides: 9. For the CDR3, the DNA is TGTGCCAGCAACCCCTTGACAGGGGGAGCCTACGAGCAGTACTTC. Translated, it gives CASNPLTGGAYEQYF.

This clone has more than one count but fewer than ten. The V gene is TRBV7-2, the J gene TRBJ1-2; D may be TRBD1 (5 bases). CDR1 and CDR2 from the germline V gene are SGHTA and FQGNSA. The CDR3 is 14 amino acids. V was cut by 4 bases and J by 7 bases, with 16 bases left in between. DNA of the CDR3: TGTGCCAGCAGCTCTCCGGGTGGGACCGGTGGCTACACCTTC. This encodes CASSSPGGTGGYTF.

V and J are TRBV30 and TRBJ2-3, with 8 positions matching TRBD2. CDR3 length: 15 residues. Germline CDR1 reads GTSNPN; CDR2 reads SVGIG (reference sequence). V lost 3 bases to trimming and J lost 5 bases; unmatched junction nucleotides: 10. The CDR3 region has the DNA TGTGCCTGGAGCCTCGGGATAGCGGGGATAGATACGCAGTATTTT. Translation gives CAWSLGIAGIDTQYF.

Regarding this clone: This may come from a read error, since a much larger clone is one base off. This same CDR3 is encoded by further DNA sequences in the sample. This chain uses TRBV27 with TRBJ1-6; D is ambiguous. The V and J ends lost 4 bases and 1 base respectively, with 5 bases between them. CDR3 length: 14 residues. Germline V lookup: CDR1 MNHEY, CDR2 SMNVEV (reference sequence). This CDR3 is CASSYSSYNSPLHF. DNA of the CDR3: TGTGCCAGCAGTTACAGTTCCTATAATTCACCCCTCCACTTT.

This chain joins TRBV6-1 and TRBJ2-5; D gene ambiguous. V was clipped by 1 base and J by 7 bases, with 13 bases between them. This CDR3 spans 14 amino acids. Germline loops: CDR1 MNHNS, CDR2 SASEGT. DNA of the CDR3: TGTGCCAGCAGTGAAGGAGGCGGCTTCCCGACCCAGTACTTC. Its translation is CASSEGGGFPTQYF.

The CDR3 coding sequence is TGTGCCAGCATCGTAAGACAGGGGGCTGGGGAAGCTTTCTTT. Amino acids: CASIVRQGAGEAFF. The chain uses TRBV2 and TRBJ1-1, with 10 bases aligning to TRBD1. After removal of 7 bases from V and 8 bases from J, the junction contained 10 bases not matched to a gene. This CDR3 has 14 amino acids. Germline loops: CDR1 SNHLY, CDR2 FYNNEI.

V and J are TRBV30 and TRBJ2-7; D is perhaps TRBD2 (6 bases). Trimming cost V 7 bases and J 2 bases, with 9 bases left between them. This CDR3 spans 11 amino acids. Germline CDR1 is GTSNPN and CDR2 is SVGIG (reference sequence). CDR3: CASAGTYEQYF. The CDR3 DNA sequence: TGTGCCTCAGCGGGCACCTACGAGCAGTACTTC.

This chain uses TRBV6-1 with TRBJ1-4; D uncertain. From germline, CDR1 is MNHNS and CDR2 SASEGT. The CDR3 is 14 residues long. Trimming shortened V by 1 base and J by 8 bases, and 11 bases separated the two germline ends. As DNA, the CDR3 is TGTGCCAGCAGTGAAGTAGGGTCAAGGGAAAAACTGTTTTTT. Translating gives CASSEVGSREKLFF.

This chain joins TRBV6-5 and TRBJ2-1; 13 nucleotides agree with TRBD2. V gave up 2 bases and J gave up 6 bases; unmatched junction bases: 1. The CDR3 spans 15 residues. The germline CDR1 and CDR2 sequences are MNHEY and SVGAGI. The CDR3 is CASSYGTSGVNEQFF. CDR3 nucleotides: TGTGCCAGCAGTTACGGGACTAGCGGGGTCAATGAGCAGTTCTTC.

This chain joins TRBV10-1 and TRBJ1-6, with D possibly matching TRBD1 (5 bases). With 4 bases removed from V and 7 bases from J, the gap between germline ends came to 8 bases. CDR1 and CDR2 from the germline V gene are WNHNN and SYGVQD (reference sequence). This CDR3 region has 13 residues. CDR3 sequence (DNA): TGCGCCAGCAGTGGGGGCAGAAATTCACCCCTCCACTTT. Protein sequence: CASSGGRNSPLHF.

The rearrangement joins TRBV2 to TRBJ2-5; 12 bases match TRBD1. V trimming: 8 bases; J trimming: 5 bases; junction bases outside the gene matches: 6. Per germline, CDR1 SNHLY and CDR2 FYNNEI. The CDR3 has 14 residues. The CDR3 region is CASRRDRGLETQYF. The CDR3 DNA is TGTGCCAGCCGCCGGGACAGGGGGCTTGAGACCCAGTACTTC. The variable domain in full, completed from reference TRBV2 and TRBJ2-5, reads EPEVTQTPSHQVTQMGQEVILRCVPISNHLYFYWYRQILGQKVEFLVSFYNNEISEKSEIFDDQFSVERPDGSNFTLKIRSTKLEDSAMYFCASRRDRGLETQYFGPGTRLLVL.

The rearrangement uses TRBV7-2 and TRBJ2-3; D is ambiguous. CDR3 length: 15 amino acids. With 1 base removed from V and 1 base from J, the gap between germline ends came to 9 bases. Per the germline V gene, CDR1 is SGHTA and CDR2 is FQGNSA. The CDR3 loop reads CASSLGGMGTDTQYF. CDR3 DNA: TGTGCCAGCAGCTTAGGGGGAATGGGCACAGATACGCAGTATTTT.